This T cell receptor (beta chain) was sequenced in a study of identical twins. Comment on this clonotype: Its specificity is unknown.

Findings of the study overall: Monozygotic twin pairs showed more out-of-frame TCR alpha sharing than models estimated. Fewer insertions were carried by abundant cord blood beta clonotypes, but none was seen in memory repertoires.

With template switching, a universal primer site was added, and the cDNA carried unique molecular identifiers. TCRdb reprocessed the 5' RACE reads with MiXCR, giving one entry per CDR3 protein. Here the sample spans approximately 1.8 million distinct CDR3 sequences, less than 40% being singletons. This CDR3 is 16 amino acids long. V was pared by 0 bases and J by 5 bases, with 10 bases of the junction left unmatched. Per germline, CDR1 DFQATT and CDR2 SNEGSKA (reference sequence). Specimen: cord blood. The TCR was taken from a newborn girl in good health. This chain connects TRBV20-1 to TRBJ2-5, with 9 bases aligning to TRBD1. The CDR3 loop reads CSARDRATGGVETQYF. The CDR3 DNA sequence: TGCAGTGCTAGAGATAGGGCAACAGGGGGCGTCGAGACCCAGTACTTC.